Ten or more counts support the clone carrying this T cell receptor (beta chain). What it binds is not known. Via MiXCR, TCRdb re-called the PCR reads. The sample carries approximately 37,000 clones, roughly 15% recorded once. All patients were untreated before thyroid surgery. Germline CDR1 DFQATT, CDR2 SNEGSKA (reference sequence). Trimming pared 6 bases from V and 7 bases from J, leaving 22 bases between. The CDR3 length is 16 residues. The source of the sample is a study of metastatic and nonmetastatic thyroid tumors. Background on the study: From malignant and benign thyroid patients, repertoires in blood and in tumor or nodule tissue were compared. Findings of the study overall: Reportedly, malignant thyroid tumors had significantly higher TCR beta diversity than benign nodules, in blood and tumor.

The sequence was collected from a male donor with papillary thyroid cancer or a benign thyroid nodule (not recorded which). Some clones in this sample may be carry-over from other donors' samples. The chain is built from TRBV20-1 and TRBJ1-6, with TRBD1 as a possible D gene (5 bases). The sample was blood. CDR3 bases: TGCAGTGCCCTAGGCCCCGGGGGAAAGGGGAATTCACCCCTCCACTTT. The encoded protein is CSALGPGGKGNSPLHF.